Below are 27 T cell receptor beta chains sequenced from a single sample in a study of T cell responses to AZD1222 COVID-19 vaccine. Clones were read by immunoSEQ multiplex PCR, and TCRdb kept only the in-frame ones, dropping some. The data show roughly 150,000 clones, roughly 92% seen once. The sequences come from peripheral blood, collected on day 0 of AZD1222 vaccination. Source of these receptors: an adult in good health.

V and J are TRBV19 and TRBJ1-2; D may be TRBD1 (6 bases). The CDR3 runs 11 residues. In germline, CDR1 is LNHDA, CDR2 SQIVND (reference sequence). CDR3 nucleotides: TGTCCCCGCGGGGGGGGCGATGGCTACACCTTC. Translation gives CPRGGGDGYTF.

The chain carries TRBV6-6 and TRBJ2-7; D may be TRBD1 (5 bases). The CDR3 covers 14 residues. The germline V and J ends were trimmed by 3 bases and 0 bases, with 9 bases remaining between them. The germline gives CDR1 MNHNY, CDR2 SVGAGI (reference sequence). CDR3 sequence reads: CASSYRDSSYEQYF. The CDR3 DNA reads as TGTGCCAGCAGTTATCGTGACAGCTCCTACGAGCAGTACTTC.

The chain combines TRBV7-9 with TRBJ1-1; D may be TRBD1 (6 bases). Deletions cut 11 bases from V and 3 bases from J, with 10 bases between. The CDR3 loop spans 11 amino acids. Germline CDR1 and CDR2: SEHNR and FQNEAQ (reference sequence). The CDR3 sequence is CAGQRDTEAFF. In DNA, the CDR3 is TGTGCCGGACAGCGGGACACTGAAGCTTTCTTT.

The chain combines TRBV11-2 with TRBJ2-7; the D call may be TRBD1 or TRBD2 (6 bases each). The germline V gene has CDR1 SGHAT and CDR2 FQNNGV. This CDR3 contains 15 residues. V lost 5 bases, J lost 2 bases, and 16 bases lay in between. CDR3 coding DNA: TGTGCCAGCAGCATTACGACCGGGGGCCCCTACGAGCAGTACTTC. Protein product: CASSITTGGPYEQYF.

This chain links TRBV20-1 with TRBJ1-2; D is unclear. Trimming cost V 7 bases and J 2 bases, with 8 bases left between them. The CDR3 sequence is 11 residues long. Germline-derived CDR1 and CDR2 are DFQATT and SNEGSKA (reference sequence). The CDR3 reads CSGGRNYGYTF. For the CDR3, the DNA is TGCAGTGGCGGACGGAACTATGGCTACACCTTC.

The chain combines TRBV28 with TRBJ2-7, with 8 positions matching TRBD1. CDR1 is MDHEN, CDR2 SYDVKM, per germline. With 5 bases clipped from V and 2 bases from J, the junction kept 8 bases outside the gene matches. This CDR3 has 15 amino acids. CDR3 bases: TGTGCCAGCAGTCGCATCCGGGACAGGCCCTACGAGCAGTACTTC. It specifies CASSRIRDRPYEQYF. The full variable domain, its missing parts supplied by reference TRBV28 and TRBJ2-7, is DVKVTQSSRYLVKRTGEKVFLECVQDMDHENMFWYRQDPGLGLRLIYFSYDVKMKEKGDIPEGYSVSREKKERFSLILESASTNQTSMYLCASSRIRDRPYEQYFGPGTRLTVT.

This clone was seen a handful of times. The V gene is TRBV12-3 or TRBV12-4, the J gene TRBJ2-7; the D gene is possibly TRBD1 (5 bases). This CDR3 spans 12 amino acids. V was trimmed by 6 bases and J by 7 bases, leaving 13 bases between them. CDR3 loop: CASSLAGFEQYF. CDR3 bases: TGTGCCAGCAGCCTGGCAGGGTTTGAGCAGTACTTC.

The chain joins TRBV18 to TRBJ1-1; D is ambiguous. The CDR3 has 13 residues. V lost 5 bases, J lost 5 bases, and 12 bases lay in between. Germline loops: CDR1 KGHSH, CDR2 LQKENI. Written as DNA, the CDR3 is TGTGCCAGCTCAGGAGGGCAAAGGACTGAAGCTTTCTTT. It is translated as CASSGGQRTEAFF.

The V call is TRBV28, the J call TRBJ1-6, with D hard to call. The V and J ends lost 2 bases and 5 bases respectively, with 7 bases between them. The CDR3 loop spans 14 amino acids. CDR1 is MDHEN and CDR2 is SYDVKM in the germline V gene. The CDR3 reads CASSLGQDNSPLHF. DNA of the CDR3: TGTGCCAGCAGTTTAGGGCAGGATAATTCACCCCTCCACTTT.

The gene calls are TRBV6-6 and TRBJ2-1; D tentatively fits TRBD1 or TRBD2 (5 bases each). The V gene's germline CDR1 is MNHNY and CDR2 SVGAGI (reference sequence). The CDR3 sequence is 17 residues long. The ends were cut back, 5 bases at V and 2 bases at J, with 19 bases in the middle. In DNA, the CDR3 is TGTGCCAGCAGTCGAACGTTTGGGGGAGCCGCCTACAATGAGCAGTTCTTC. Encoded protein: CASSRTFGGAAYNEQFF.

V gene TRBV5-1 combines with J gene TRBJ1-1, with D unclear. This CDR3 region has 15 residues. V lost 0 bases to trimming and J lost 1 base, with 10 bases between them. Germline loops: CDR1 SGHRS, CDR2 YFSETQ. The CDR3 region is CASSLDPGRNTEAFF. The CDR3 DNA follows: TGCGCCAGCAGCTTGGACCCCGGGCGGAACACTGAAGCTTTCTTT.

This chain uses TRBV4-2 with TRBJ1-3; no clear D. The V gene's germline CDR1 is LGHNA and CDR2 YNFKEQ. The CDR3 runs to 15 residues. V dropped 0 bases and J dropped 5 bases, with 11 bases sitting between them. The chain's CDR3 is CASSQDRVGRNTIYF. CDR3 nucleotide sequence: TGTGCCAGCAGCCAAGATAGGGTAGGGCGAAACACCATATATTTT.

The chain carries TRBV30 and TRBJ2-1, with D perhaps TRBD2 (5 bases). The CDR3 is 14 residues long. V lost 2 bases and J lost 5, with 13 bases in between. The germline V gene encodes CDR1 GTSNPN and CDR2 SVGIG (reference sequence). CDR3 residues: CAWSPGFGDNEQFF. The DNA of the CDR3 is TGTGCCTGGAGTCCGGGATTTGGGGACAATGAGCAGTTCTTC.

This clone was counted only a few times. This sequence joins TRBV7-8 and TRBJ2-2; maybe TRBD1 (5 bases). V lost 3 bases, J lost 5 bases, and 7 bases lay in between. This CDR3 region has 13 residues. Germline values: CDR1 SGHVS, CDR2 FQNEAQ. This chain's CDR3 is CASSFRVTGELFF. In DNA, the CDR3 is TGTGCCAGCAGCTTCAGGGTTACCGGGGAGCTGTTTTTT.

The chain has TRBV19 and TRBJ2-2, with 16 bases that match TRBD2. Losses at the gene ends were 5 bases for V and 7 bases for J; bases not matched to a gene: 19. This CDR3 spans 21 amino acids. Germline loops: CDR1 LNHDA, CDR2 SQIVND (reference sequence). The CDR3 loop is CASSPRDGTSGRGEHYGELFF. The CDR3 DNA reads as TGTGCCAGTAGTCCCAGAGATGGGACTAGCGGGAGGGGAGAACACTACGGGGAGCTGTTTTTT.

This chain joins TRBV19 and TRBJ1-1; possible D gene TRBD1, 6 bases. The germline V gene encodes CDR1 LNHDA and CDR2 SQIVND (reference sequence). The CDR3 covers 12 residues. V gave up 5 bases and J gave up 5 bases, with 9 bases separating them. The CDR3 here is CASSDRRTEAFF. The DNA of the CDR3 is TGTGCCAGTAGTGACAGGAGAACTGAAGCTTTCTTT.

V gene TRBV7-8 combines with J gene TRBJ2-3, with 9 bases that match TRBD2. The trim removed 4 bases at V and 2 bases at J, leaving 7 bases unmatched. Germline V gene lookup returns CDR1 SGHVS and CDR2 FQNEAQ. The CDR3 loop spans 16 amino acids. CDR3 bases: TGTGCCAGCAGCTCCGCTAGCGGGGTTACCACAGATACGCAGTATTTT. Translated, it gives CASSSASGVTTDTQYF.

This clone has a single count. The rearrangement links TRBV7-9 to TRBJ2-1; TRBD1 matches at 8 bases. V lost 1 base to trimming and J lost 0 bases; unmatched junction nucleotides: 2. This CDR3 has 16 residues. The germline V gene encodes CDR1 SEHNR and CDR2 FQNEAQ (reference sequence). Written as DNA, the CDR3 is TGTGCCAGCAGCTTAGGTGGGACAGGCTCCTACAATGAGCAGTTCTTC. It is translated as CASSLGGTGSYNEQFF.

The rearrangement links TRBV5-4 to TRBJ2-5; 9 bases fit TRBD1. J lost 1 base, V lost 4 bases, and 5 bases had no gene match. There are 15 residues in the CDR3. Germline V lookup: CDR1 SGHNT, CDR2 YYREEE (reference sequence). The CDR3 loop reads CASSRLDRGQETQYF. CDR3 DNA sequence: TGTGCCAGCAGCCGTCTGGACAGGGGCCAAGAGACCCAGTACTTC.

The chain recombines TRBV5-4 with TRBJ2-7; a weak D match, TRBD1 (5 bases). Looked up from germline, CDR1 is SGHNT and CDR2 is YYREEE (reference sequence). The V gene lost 4 bases and the J gene lost 5 bases, with 13 bases spanning the gap. The CDR3 sequence is 13 residues long. The CDR3 nucleotides are TGTGCCAGCAGCACCTTCAGGGTGGACGAGCAGTACTTC. Amino acids: CASSTFRVDEQYF.

The J gene is TRBJ2-5, the V gene TRBV7-8; 8 bases are shared with TRBD2. The CDR3 is 17 residues long. V lost 4 bases and J lost 2; bases outside the gene matches: 12. CDR1 and CDR2 (germline): SGHVS, FQNEAQ. The CDR3 DNA sequence: TGTGCCAGCAGCTCTTTAACTAGCGGCAGGTATCAAGAGACCCAGTACTTC. This sequence encodes CASSSLTSGRYQETQYF.

This chain joins TRBV5-1 and TRBJ2-1; 7 nucleotides align to TRBD2. Per the germline V gene, CDR1 is SGHRS and CDR2 is YFSETQ. V lost 0 bases, J lost 6 bases, and 12 bases stayed unmatched. The CDR3 extends over 17 amino acids. This CDR3 is CASSLGHSGASSNEQFF. CDR3 bases: TGCGCCAGCAGCTTGGGCCACAGCGGGGCGAGTTCCAATGAGCAGTTCTTC.

J is TRBJ2-1 and V is TRBV18; no reliable D call. The CDR3 covers 14 residues. V was trimmed by 5 bases and J by 2 bases, leaving 10 bases between them. Germline CDR1 KGHSH, CDR2 LQKENI. CDR3 sequence (DNA): TGTGCCAGCTCAAAGGATGAGACCTACAATGAGCAGTTCTTC. It codes for CASSKDETYNEQFF.

This clone appeared a single time. The chain recombines TRBV2 with TRBJ1-2; D is unresolved. This CDR3 region has 12 residues. Trimming took off 4 bases at V and 7 bases at J, with 10 bases between the two ends. Germline CDR1 is SNHLY and CDR2 is FYNNEI. The CDR3, as DNA: TGTGCCAGCAGTGTTTGGGGTGGTGGCTACACCTTC. Translating gives CASSVWGGGYTF. The complete variable domain, with remaining parts taken from reference TRBV2 and TRBJ1-2, reads EPEVTQTPSHQVTQMGQEVILRCVPISNHLYFYWYRQILGQKVEFLVSFYNNEISEKSEIFDDQFSVERPDGSNFTLKIRSTKLEDSAMYFCASSVWGGGYTFGSGTRLTVV.

This chain links TRBV5-4 with TRBJ1-2, with D maybe TRBD1 (6 bases). V shed 0 bases and J shed 0 bases, with 9 bases lying between them. From germline, CDR1 is SGHNT and CDR2 YYREEE (reference sequence). This CDR3 contains 15 residues. The CDR3 bases are TGTGCCAGCAGCTTGGAGGGGGATTCTAACTATGGCTACACCTTC. As protein: CASSLEGDSNYGYTF.

The rearrangement joins TRBV6-1 to TRBJ2-7; maybe TRBD2 (6 bases). V was cut by 4 bases and J by 2 bases, with 9 bases left in between. Looked up from germline, CDR1 is MNHNS and CDR2 is SASEGT. The CDR3 spans 13 residues. CDR3 protein: CASSVAVTYEQYF. The DNA of the CDR3 is TGTGCCAGCAGTGTAGCGGTAACCTACGAGCAGTACTTC.

The chain links TRBV5-1 to TRBJ1-2; 7 positions agree with TRBD1. The CDR3 is 14 amino acids. Germline CDR1 SGHRS, CDR2 YFSETQ. V lost 4 bases, J lost 6 bases, and 9 bases stayed unmatched. The DNA of the CDR3 is TGCGCCAGCAGCGGAACTACAGGGGATGATGGCTACACCTTC. Translating gives CASSGTTGDDGYTF.